The 27 T cell receptor beta chains below come from one sample, sequenced in a study of T cell responses to AZD1222 COVID-19 vaccine. Assay: immunoSEQ multiplex PCR; the TCRdb copy retains only in-frame clones and omits some. The repertoire holds 110,000 to 150,000 clones, 90% to 95% seen once, with 12% in the top ten. The sequences come from peripheral blood, collected after recovery from COVID-19. The receptors originated from an adult who had recovered from COVID-19.

The V call is TRBV1, the J call TRBJ1-6; TRBD1 is taken as the D call from the table, unchecked against the DNA. TRBV1 is assigned pseudogene status. CDR3 size: 12 residues. Written as DNA, the CDR3 is TGCACCAGCGATACAGTTCCGTCACCCCTCCACTTT. It yields the protein CTSDTVPSPLHF.

The genes are TRBV30 and TRBJ2-7; D remains unclear. The CDR3 consists of 13 residues. V lost 2 bases to trimming and J lost 0 bases, with 8 bases between them. The germline V gene has CDR1 GTSNPN and CDR2 SVGIG (reference sequence). The chain's CDR3 is CAWSIGGSYEQYF. CDR3 nucleotide sequence: TGTGCCTGGAGTATTGGCGGCTCCTACGAGCAGTACTTC.

The chain links TRBV30 to TRBJ1-1; D is uncertain. Trimming pared 3 bases from V and 1 base from J, leaving 12 bases between. CDR1 and CDR2 (germline): GTSNPN, SVGIG (reference sequence). The CDR3 has 14 residues. The CDR3 nucleotides read TGTGCCTGGAGGTCGGTGGGAGGGAACACTGAAGCTTTCTTT. It codes for CAWRSVGGNTEAFF.

V and J are TRBV5-1 and TRBJ2-5; perhaps TRBD1 as D (5 bases). This CDR3 has 15 residues. Germline V gene lookup returns CDR1 SGHRS and CDR2 YFSETQ. V shed 0 bases and J shed 3 bases, with 12 bases lying between them. The CDR3 region is CASSLDRGKKETQYF. CDR3 DNA: TGCGCCAGCAGCTTGGATAGGGGTAAAAAAGAGACCCAGTACTTC.

V is TRBV3-1 (or the pseudogene TRBV3-2) and J is TRBJ2-5, with 15 bases that match TRBD2. J gave up 5 bases and V 1 base, and 5 bases lay outside the gene matches. Germline CDR1 and CDR2: LGHDT and YNNKEL (reference sequence). The CDR3 covers 17 residues. The CDR3 reads CASSQGGLAGGGETQYF. CDR3 coding DNA: TGTGCCAGCAGCCAAGGGGGACTAGCGGGAGGAGGGGAGACCCAGTACTTC.

In its sample, this clone was seen once. The genes are TRBV5-1 and TRBJ1-1; TRBD1 is a possible D gene (5 bases). CDR3 length equals 16 residues. V lost 3 bases to trimming and J lost 4 bases, with 19 bases between them. CDR1 and CDR2 from the germline V gene are SGHRS and YFSETQ. The CDR3 protein is CASSSRLGASSTEAFF. The CDR3 nucleotides read TGCGCCAGCAGCTCCAGGTTAGGGGCCTCAAGCACTGAAGCTTTCTTT.

The genes are TRBV5-4 and TRBJ2-7; TRBD1 might be the D (5 bases). CDR3 size: 14 residues. Germline CDR1 is SGHNT and CDR2 is YYREEE (reference sequence). Trimming took off 2 bases at V and 4 bases at J, with 13 bases between the two ends. CDR3 sequence (DNA): TGTGCCAGCAGCTTCGCAGGGCCACATTACGAGCAGTACTTC. The encoded protein is CASSFAGPHYEQYF.

This clone was observed once. The chain couples TRBV7-6 to TRBJ2-3; a possible D gene is TRBD2 (5 bases). The CDR3 contains 17 residues. Per germline, CDR1 SGHVS and CDR2 FNYEAQ. The V and J ends lost 1 base and 0 bases respectively, with 14 bases between them. The CDR3 loop is CASSLGASSASTDTQYF. CDR3 in DNA: TGTGCCAGCAGCTTAGGGGCTAGCAGTGCTAGCACAGATACGCAGTATTTT.

For the CDR3, the DNA is TGTGCCAGTGGACAGGGGGCATACTATGGCTACACCTTC. Encoded protein: CASGQGAYYGYTF. The gene calls are TRBV25-1 and TRBJ1-2; 11 bases map to TRBD1. The CDR3 has 13 residues. Unmatched junction bases numbered 3, after V lost 9 bases and J lost 3 bases. CDR1 and CDR2 from the germline V gene are MGHDK and SYGVNS.

The V gene is TRBV7-9, the J gene TRBJ1-1, with D tentatively TRBD1 (6 bases). V lost 7 bases to trimming and J lost 5 bases, with 20 bases between them. Germline CDR1 is SEHNR and CDR2 is FQNEAQ (reference sequence). The length of the CDR3 is 15 residues. CDR3 nucleotide sequence: TGTGCCAGCACCCCCCCCGGGGGCCCGGGAACTGAAGCTTTCTTT. Protein: CASTPPGGPGTEAFF.

The chain is built from TRBV19 and TRBJ1-1; D uncertain. CDR3 length: 15 residues. CDR1 and CDR2 (germline): LNHDA, SQIVND (reference sequence). Trimming took 1 base from V and 5 from J, leaving 14 bases between them. Here the CDR3 reads CASSIGGRMGTEAFF. The CDR3 bases are TGTGCCAGTAGTATAGGGGGTAGAATGGGAACTGAAGCTTTCTTT.

The chain recombines TRBV28 with TRBJ1-5; 8 bases align to TRBD1. With V trimmed by 1 base and J by 1 base, 6 bases remained unmatched. The CDR3 runs to 17 residues. The germline gives CDR1 MDHEN, CDR2 SYDVKM. CDR3: CASSLFYQGASNQPQHF. The CDR3 DNA reads as TGTGCCAGCAGTTTATTCTATCAGGGGGCGAGCAATCAGCCCCAGCATTTT. The full variable domain, with the rest looked up from reference TRBV28 and TRBJ1-5, is DVKVTQSSRYLVKRTGEKVFLECVQDMDHENMFWYRQDPGLGLRLIYFSYDVKMKEKGDIPEGYSVSREKKERFSLILESASTNQTSMYLCASSLFYQGASNQPQHFGDGTRLSIL.

The chain has TRBV10-1 and TRBJ2-1; no clear D gene. CDR3 length: 12 amino acids. Per the germline V gene, CDR1 is WNHNN and CDR2 is SYGVQD (reference sequence). V lost 2 bases, J lost 6 bases, and 5 bases lay in between. CDR3 in amino acids: CASSEVLNEQFF. The CDR3 nucleotides read TGCGCCAGCAGTGAGGTTCTCAATGAGCAGTTCTTC.

This sequence joins TRBV18 and TRBJ2-7; tentative D call: TRBD1 (6 bases). There are 13 residues in the CDR3. The V end lost 3 bases, the J end lost 5 bases, and 11 bases lay between the germline ends. Germline V gene sequence: CDR1 KGHSH, CDR2 LQKENI. The CDR3 DNA follows: TGTGCCAGCTCACCGGGAAACAGGGACGAGCAGTACTTC. Protein: CASSPGNRDEQYF.

The chain has TRBV27 and TRBJ2-1, with no clear D. CDR1 and CDR2 (germline): MNHEY, SMNVEV (reference sequence). CDR3 length: 14 residues. Trimming left V 0 bases short and J 6 bases short, with 9 bases between. CDR3 sequence reads: CASSLSVLINEQFF. DNA of the CDR3: TGTGCCAGCAGTTTATCGGTCCTAATCAATGAGCAGTTCTTC.

V gene TRBV6-2 or TRBV6-3 combines with J gene TRBJ1-2; D gene uncertain. This CDR3 has 15 residues. In germline, CDR1 is MNHEY, CDR2 SVGEGT. Trimming took 5 bases from V and 7 from J, leaving 20 bases between them. The CDR3 nucleotides read TGTGCCAGCAGTAAAAGGACTCCCCGGCCGGCTGGCTACACCTTC. Translated, it gives CASSKRTPRPAGYTF.

The chain carries TRBV11-1 and TRBJ1-2, with unresolved D. The germline V gene has CDR1 SGHAT and CDR2 FQDESV (reference sequence). There are 14 residues in the CDR3. Trimming pared 2 bases from V and 0 bases from J, leaving 7 bases between. CDR3 coding DNA: TGTGCCAGCAGCTTATCTCGGGCTAACTATGGCTACACCTTC. It codes for CASSLSRANYGYTF. Full variable domain (rest looked up from reference TRBV11-1 and TRBJ1-2): EAEVAQSPRYKITEKSQAVAFWCDPISGHATLYWYRQILGQGPELLVQFQDESVVDDSQLPKDRFSAERLKGVDSTLKIQPAELGDSAMYLCASSLSRANYGYTFGSGTRLTVV.

Here the CDR3 reads CAWGGTFEQFF. CDR3 DNA sequence: TGTGCCTGGGGGGGGACTTTTGAGCAGTTCTTC. This chain connects TRBV30 to TRBJ2-1, with TRBD2 as a possible D gene (6 bases). Germline CDR1 reads GTSNPN; CDR2 reads SVGIG (reference sequence). CDR3 length: 11 amino acids. Between the trimmed V and J ends, which lost 5 bases and 9 bases, there was a span of 11 bases.

The chain is built from TRBV12-3 or TRBV12-4 and TRBJ2-7; D may match TRBD1 or TRBD2 (6 bases each). V lost 7 bases and J 2 bases, leaving 12 bases between the germline ends. CDR3 length: 13 residues. CDR3 protein: CASKQGGTYEQYF. DNA for the CDR3: TGTGCCAGCAAACAGGGAGGTACCTACGAGCAGTACTTC.

The genes are TRBV6-5 and TRBJ1-3; D call uncertain. V shed 0 bases and J shed 0 bases, with 9 bases lying between them. Germline V gene sequence: CDR1 MNHEY, CDR2 SVGAGI. The CDR3 is 16 amino acids. CDR3 in DNA: TGTGCCAGCAGTTACTCGCCCCAGAACTCTGGAAACACCATATATTTT. This encodes CASSYSPQNSGNTIYF.

The chain is built from TRBV30 and TRBJ1-5; the D is unclear. Trimming stripped 1 base from V and 6 bases from J, with 13 bases between. The CDR3 runs 14 residues. The germline V gene encodes CDR1 GTSNPN and CDR2 SVGIG (reference sequence). CDR3 DNA: TGTGCCTGGAGTGAGGGCAGTCGCGGTCAGCCCCAGCATTTT. This codes for CAWSEGSRGQPQHF.

This chain joins TRBV7-9 and TRBJ1-1; 8 positions agree with TRBD1. The CDR3 has 15 residues. The junction had 8 bases not matched to a gene; V was cut back by 5 bases and J by 3 bases. Per germline, CDR1 SEHNR and CDR2 FQNEAQ (reference sequence). DNA for the CDR3: TGTGCCAGCAGCCCCACCCAGGGGGCAGACACTGAAGCTTTCTTT. It translates to CASSPTQGADTEAFF.

Notes on this clone: Germline is not matched at one junction end, which may reflect a read error. The V call is TRBV6-1, the J call TRBJ2-5; the D gene could be TRBD1 or TRBD2 (5 bases each). The CDR3 contains 13 residues. Germline lookup yields CDR1 MNHNS and CDR2 SASEGT. Here the CDR3 DNA reads TGTGCCAGCAGTGAAGGAGGGGCATCCCGGGCTAACTTC. Translated: CASSEGGASRANF.

The chain is built from TRBV7-6 and TRBJ2-1; D is possibly TRBD1 or TRBD2 (5 bases each). There are 15 residues in the CDR3. Germline V lookup: CDR1 SGHVS, CDR2 FNYEAQ. Trimming stripped 4 bases from V and 2 bases from J, with 12 bases between. The CDR3 nucleotides are TGTGCCAGCAGCTCGACTGGGGACCCCTACAATGAGCAGTTCTTC. Protein product: CASSSTGDPYNEQFF.

The chain is built from TRBV5-1 and TRBJ1-4; no firm D call. The length of the CDR3 is 15 residues. Germline values: CDR1 SGHRS, CDR2 YFSETQ. The V end lost 3 bases, the J end lost 5 bases, and 14 bases lay between the germline ends. Here the CDR3 DNA reads TGCGCCAGCAGCTCCGGCGGCCCAAAGAATGAAAAACTGTTTTTT. This encodes CASSSGGPKNEKLFF.

The V call is TRBV27, the J call TRBJ2-3; the D is unclear. There are 11 residues in the CDR3. The V and J ends lost 5 bases and 4 bases respectively, with 4 bases between them. Germline lookup yields CDR1 MNHEY and CDR2 SMNVEV (reference sequence). The CDR3 DNA is TGTGCCAGCAGTCCCGCAGATACGCAGTATTTT. Its protein product is CASSPADTQYF.

This clone occurred once. The gene calls are TRBV18 and TRBJ2-7, with a possible D match to TRBD2 (7 bases). The V gene's germline CDR1 is KGHSH and CDR2 LQKENI. This CDR3 region has 16 residues. The germline V and J ends were trimmed by 1 base and 3 bases, with 16 bases remaining between them. CDR3 coding DNA: TGTGCCAGCTCACCACTGACGGGGGGCGCGGACTACGAGCAGTACTTC. This codes for CASSPLTGGADYEQYF.